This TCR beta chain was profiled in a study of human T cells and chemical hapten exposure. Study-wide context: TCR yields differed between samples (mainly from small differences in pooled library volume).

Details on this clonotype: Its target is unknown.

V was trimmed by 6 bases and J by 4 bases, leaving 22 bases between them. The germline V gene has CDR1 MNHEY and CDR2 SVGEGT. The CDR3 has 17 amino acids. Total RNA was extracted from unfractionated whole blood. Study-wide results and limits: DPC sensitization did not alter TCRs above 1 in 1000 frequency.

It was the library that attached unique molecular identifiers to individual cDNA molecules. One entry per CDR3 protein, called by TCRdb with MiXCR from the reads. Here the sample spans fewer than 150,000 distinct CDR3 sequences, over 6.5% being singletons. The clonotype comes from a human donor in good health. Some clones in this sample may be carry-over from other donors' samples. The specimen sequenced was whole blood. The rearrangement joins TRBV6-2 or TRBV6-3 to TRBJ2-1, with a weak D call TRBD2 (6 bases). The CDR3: CASRERAGGSRYNEQFF. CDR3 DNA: TGTGCCAGCAGGGAAAGGGCCGGGGGAAGTCGATACAATGAGCAGTTCTTC.